These 17 T cell receptor beta chains originate from one sample sequenced in a study of vaccination and CD4 T cells after COVID-19 (dated by TCRdb to between 2021 and 2024). Antigens of these TCRs are unknown. The intended sense of this specimen's treatment or condition label: roughly ten-day PBMC culture with coronavirus spike peptide pools or control peptides (ViraFEST assay). Libraries were made using PCR. The sample was run on an Illumina iSeq 100. DNA from cultured CD4+ T cells underwent TCR sequencing with the Oncomine TCR Beta short-read assay at the Johns Hopkins FTIC core. Clones were called with MiXCR by TCRdb after fastp trimmed the public reads at Q25, and only in-frame beta chains were retained. Merged by CDR3 protein, the rows form single entries marked with the most common genes and DNA. Here the sample has some 15,000 distinct CDR3 sequences; over 50% occur a single time. The ten most abundant clones make up around 15% of the sample.

The specimen was CD4+ T cells from blood, cultured in vitro. The receptors come from a human donor who had recovered from COVID-19.

This chain connects TRBV7-2 to TRBJ2-7; D remains ambiguous. The germline gives CDR1 SGHTA, CDR2 FQGNSA. This CDR3 has 15 amino acids. Trimming took off 1 base at V and 2 bases at J, with 12 bases between the two ends. The DNA for the CDR3 is TGTGCCAGCAGCTTAGGGGTCGGGCTGACCTACGAGCAGTACTTC. This encodes CASSLGVGLTYEQYF.

The chain carries TRBV24-1 and TRBJ2-2; D remains ambiguous. Deletions cut 7 bases from V and 6 bases from J, with 8 bases between. CDR3 length: 12 amino acids. Germline CDR1 is KGHDR and CDR2 is SFDVKD. CDR3 in amino acids: CATRALSGELFF. The CDR3 DNA follows: TGTGCCACCAGAGCGCTTTCCGGGGAGCTGTTTTTT.

The chain links TRBV11-3 to TRBJ2-2, with D tentatively TRBD1 (6 bases). CDR1 and CDR2 from the germline V gene are SGHNT and YENEEA. Trimming cost V 5 bases and J 7 bases, with 14 bases left between them. The CDR3 has 14 amino acids. In DNA, the CDR3 is TGTGCCAGCAGCCCGCGGACAGCTGGCGGGGAGCTGTTTTTT. Protein sequence: CASSPRTAGGELFF. The complete variable domain, with remaining parts taken from reference TRBV11-3 and TRBJ2-2, reads EAGVVQSPRYKIIEKKQPVAFWCNPISGHNTLYWYLQNLGQGPELLIRYENEEAVDDSQLPKDRFSAERLKGVDSTLKIQPAELGDSAVYLCASSPRTAGGELFFGEGSRLTVL.

The sample holds a few counts of this clonotype. The V call is TRBV4-3, the J call TRBJ1-6; 10 bases agree with TRBD1. Germline CDR1 LGHNA, CDR2 YSLEER. V gave up 5 bases and J gave up 6 bases; unmatched junction bases: 4. The CDR3 totals 15 residues. CDR3 in DNA: TGCGCCAGCAGCTCGGGACAGGGGTTTAATTCACCCCTCCACTTT. Translating gives CASSSGQGFNSPLHF.

The CDR3 nucleotides read TGCAGTGCTAGAGGACCAGGACCGCCGGGCAATCAGCCCCAGCATTTT. This sequence encodes CSARGPGPPGNQPQHF. The rearrangement links TRBV20-1 to TRBJ1-5; D is unresolved. Germline assignment: CDR1 DFQATT and CDR2 SNEGSKA (reference sequence). The V end lost 1 base, the J end lost 2 bases, and 15 bases lay between the germline ends. This CDR3 is built from 16 residues.

The chain combines TRBV19 with TRBJ1-6, with a tentative D call TRBD1 (5 bases). This CDR3 spans 15 amino acids. Trimming cost V 3 bases and J 7 bases, with 13 bases left between them. Germline loops: CDR1 LNHDA, CDR2 SQIVND (reference sequence). CDR3 region: CASSITGTQNSPLHF. CDR3 sequence (DNA): TGTGCCAGTAGTATTACCGGGACTCAGAATTCACCCCTCCACTTT.

The chain combines TRBV19 with TRBJ2-6; 7 bases match TRBD1. With 3 bases clipped from V and 2 bases from J, the junction kept 1 base outside the gene matches. CDR1 is LNHDA and CDR2 is SQIVND in the germline V gene (reference sequence). This CDR3 comprises 15 residues. As DNA, the CDR3 is TGTGCCAGTAGTATTACAGGGGCTGGGGCCAACGTCCTGACTTTC. This translates into CASSITGAGANVLTF.

This clonotype was recorded a few times. J is TRBJ1-1 and V is TRBV6-5; D remains unclear. The CDR3 is 14 amino acids. Germline CDR1 is MNHEY and CDR2 is SVGAGI. V was shortened by 0 bases and J by 1 base, with 6 bases between the two germline ends. CDR3 loop: CASSYSTGNTEAFF. The CDR3 coding sequence is TGTGCCAGCAGTTACTCGACCGGGAACACTGAAGCTTTCTTT.

This clonotype showed up just a few times. The rearrangement uses TRBV7-2 and TRBJ2-5; D uncertain. CDR1 is SGHTA and CDR2 is FQGNSA in the germline V gene. V dropped 6 bases and J dropped 3 bases, with 8 bases sitting between them. The CDR3 loop spans 12 amino acids. The CDR3 region has the DNA TGTGCCAGCAGTCCTTCTAAAGAGACCCAGTACTTC. The encoded protein is CASSPSKETQYF. The full variable domain, with the rest looked up from reference TRBV7-2 and TRBJ2-5, is GAGVSQSPSNKVTEKGKDVELRCDPISGHTALYWYRQSLGQGLEFLIYFQGNSAPDKSGLPSDRFSAERTGGSVSTLTIQRTQQEDSAVYLCASSPSKETQYFGPGTRLLVL.

The V call is TRBV6-1, the J call TRBJ2-7; 10 nucleotides line up with TRBD1. The V gene's germline CDR1 is MNHNS and CDR2 SASEGT. The CDR3 is 15 residues long. Unmatched junction bases numbered 7, after V lost 2 bases and J lost 6 bases. The CDR3 reads CASSEIGTGDREQYF. CDR3 DNA sequence: TGTGCCAGCAGTGAAATTGGGACAGGGGACCGCGAGCAGTACTTC.

The chain joins TRBV6-2 or TRBV6-3 to TRBJ1-5, with D possibly matching TRBD1 (6 bases). Trimming removed 0 bases from V and 4 bases from J, with 13 bases in between. Looked up from germline, CDR1 is MNHEY and CDR2 is SVGEGT. This CDR3 is 16 amino acids long. As DNA, the CDR3 is TGTGCCAGCAGTTACTCGACCGGGGGCGAGAATCAGCCCCAGCATTTT. Amino acid sequence: CASSYSTGGENQPQHF.

This clonotype was observed a few times. The chain joins TRBV6-2 or TRBV6-3 to TRBJ2-7; 9 positions match TRBD1. Per germline, CDR1 MNHEY and CDR2 SVGEGT. This CDR3 comprises 15 residues. Germline trimming cut 2 bases from V and 5 bases from J; bases unmatched to any gene: 7. The chain's CDR3 is CASSYGGTGFHEQYF. The DNA for the CDR3 is TGTGCCAGCAGTTACGGGGGGACAGGGTTCCACGAGCAGTACTTC.

This clonotype was seen a single time. This sequence joins TRBV7-9 and TRBJ1-2, with 7 bases that match TRBD1. The ends lost 3 bases at V and 0 bases at J; junction bases unmatched: 4. The germline V gene has CDR1 SEHNR and CDR2 FQNEAQ (reference sequence). The CDR3 consists of 15 residues. The CDR3: CASSLMTGTNYGYTF. The DNA of the CDR3 is TGTGCCAGCAGCTTGATGACAGGGACTAACTATGGCTACACCTTC.

There are a few counts of this clonotype. This chain connects TRBV20-1 to TRBJ1-2; 7 bases map to TRBD1. V shed 0 bases, J shed 8 bases, and the junction held 12 bases outside the gene matches. This CDR3 contains 15 residues. Germline V gene sequence: CDR1 DFQATT, CDR2 SNEGSKA (reference sequence). The CDR3 DNA is TGCAGTGCTAGAGATCTTGGGACAGCTTCCTCGGGCTACACCTTC. Its translation: CSARDLGTASSGYTF.

This chain joins TRBV5-1 and TRBJ2-7, with TRBD1 matching 9 bases. The germline CDR1 and CDR2 sequences are SGHRS and YFSETQ. The CDR3 is 14 amino acids. Trimming at V came to 2 bases and at J to 5 bases, leaving 5 bases not matched to a gene. The CDR3 DNA follows: TGCGCCAGCAGCTTTAATGGACAGGGGAACGAGCAGTACTTC. Protein sequence: CASSFNGQGNEQYF.

To note about this clonotype: Germline and junction disagree at one end, which may indicate a read error. The chain carries TRBV6-1 and TRBJ2-7; TRBD2 matches 8 bases. The length of the CDR3 is 14 residues. The germline V gene encodes CDR1 MNHNS and CDR2 SASEGT. As DNA, the CDR3 is TGTGCCAGCAGAGAAGCGGGAGAGCAAAATAAGCAGTACTTC. This translates into CASREAGEQNKQYF.

The chain is built from TRBV12-3 or TRBV12-4 and TRBJ1-1, with TRBD1 matching 8 bases. V was pared by 2 bases and J by 6 bases, with 8 bases of the junction left unmatched. This CDR3 contains 15 residues. In DNA form, the CDR3 reads TGTGCCAGCAGTTTAAGACAGGGGCGATACTCTGAAGCTTTCTTT. Its translation: CASSLRQGRYSEAFF.